This TCR beta chain was profiled in a study of T cell responses to AZD1222 COVID-19 vaccine. Libraries were prepared by immunoSEQ multiplex PCR; TCRdb keeps only in-frame clonotypes and omits some of them. Among 95,000 to 150,000 clones listed, 85% to 90% were seen once. The CDR3 runs to 16 residues. Germline CDR1 reads MNHEY; CDR2 reads SVGAGI. V trimming: 2 bases; J trimming: 3 bases; junction bases outside the gene matches: 10. The chain links TRBV6-5 to TRBJ2-7; 7 bases fit TRBD2. Material: peripheral blood, obtained on day 0 of AZD1222 vaccination. This sequence originates from an adult in good health. CDR3 DNA sequence: TGTGCCAGCAGTTACGGGGGGTGGGGCGGGGGCTACGAGCAGTACTTC. Encoded protein: CASSYGGWGGGYEQYF.